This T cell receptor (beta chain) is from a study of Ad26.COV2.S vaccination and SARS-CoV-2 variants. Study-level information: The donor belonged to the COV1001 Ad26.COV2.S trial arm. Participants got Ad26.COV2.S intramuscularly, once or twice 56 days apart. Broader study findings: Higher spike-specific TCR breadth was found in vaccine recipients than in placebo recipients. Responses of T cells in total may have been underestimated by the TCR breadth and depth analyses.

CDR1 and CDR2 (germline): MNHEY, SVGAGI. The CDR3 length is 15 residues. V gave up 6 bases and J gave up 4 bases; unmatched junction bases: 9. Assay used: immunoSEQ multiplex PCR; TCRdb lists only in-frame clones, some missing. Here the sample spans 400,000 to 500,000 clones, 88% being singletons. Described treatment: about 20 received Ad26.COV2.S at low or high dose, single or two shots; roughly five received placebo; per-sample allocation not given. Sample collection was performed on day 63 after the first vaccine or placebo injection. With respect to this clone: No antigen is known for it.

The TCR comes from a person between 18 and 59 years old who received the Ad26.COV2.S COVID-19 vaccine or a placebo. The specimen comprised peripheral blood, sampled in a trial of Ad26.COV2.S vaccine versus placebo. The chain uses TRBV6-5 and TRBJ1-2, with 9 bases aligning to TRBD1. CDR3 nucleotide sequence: TGTGCCAGCAGCCAGGACCGGGACAGGGTCTATGGCTACACCTTC. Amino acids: CASSQDRDRVYGYTF.